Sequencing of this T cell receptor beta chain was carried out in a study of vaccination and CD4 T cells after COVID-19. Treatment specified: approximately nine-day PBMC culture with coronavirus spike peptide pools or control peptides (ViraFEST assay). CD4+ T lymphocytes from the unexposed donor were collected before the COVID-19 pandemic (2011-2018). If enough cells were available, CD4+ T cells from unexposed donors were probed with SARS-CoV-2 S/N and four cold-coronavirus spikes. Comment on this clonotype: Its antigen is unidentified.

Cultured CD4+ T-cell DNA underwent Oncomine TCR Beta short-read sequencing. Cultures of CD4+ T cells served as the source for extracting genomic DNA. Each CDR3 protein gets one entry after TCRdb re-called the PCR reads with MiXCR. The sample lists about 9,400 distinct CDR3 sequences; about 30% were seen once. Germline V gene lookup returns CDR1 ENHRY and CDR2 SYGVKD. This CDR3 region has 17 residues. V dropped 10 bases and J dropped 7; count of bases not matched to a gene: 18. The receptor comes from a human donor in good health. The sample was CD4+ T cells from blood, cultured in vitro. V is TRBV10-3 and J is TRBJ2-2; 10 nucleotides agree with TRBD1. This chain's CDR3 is CASYPGTGAPGGGELFF. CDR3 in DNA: TGTGCCAGCTACCCCGGGACAGGGGCCCCGGGGGGCGGGGAGCTGTTTTTT.